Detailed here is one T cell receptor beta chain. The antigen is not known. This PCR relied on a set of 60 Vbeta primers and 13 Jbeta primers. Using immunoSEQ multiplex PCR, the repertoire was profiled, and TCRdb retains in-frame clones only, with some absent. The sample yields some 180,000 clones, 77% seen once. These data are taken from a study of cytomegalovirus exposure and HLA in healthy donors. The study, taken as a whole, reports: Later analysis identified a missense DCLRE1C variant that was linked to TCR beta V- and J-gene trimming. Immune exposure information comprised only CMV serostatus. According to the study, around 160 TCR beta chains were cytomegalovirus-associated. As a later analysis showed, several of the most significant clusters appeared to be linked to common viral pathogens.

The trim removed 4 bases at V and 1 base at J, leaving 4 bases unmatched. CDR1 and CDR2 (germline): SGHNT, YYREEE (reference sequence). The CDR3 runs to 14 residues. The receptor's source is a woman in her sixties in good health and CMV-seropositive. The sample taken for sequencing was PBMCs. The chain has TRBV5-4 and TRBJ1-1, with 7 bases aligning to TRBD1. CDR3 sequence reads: CASSEGQRNTEAFF. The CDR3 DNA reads TGTGCCAGCAGCGAGGGACAGAGGAACACTGAAGCTTTCTTT.